Listed here are 4 T cell receptor beta chains from one sample, sequenced in a study of T cells in Graves' hyperthyroidism and ophthalmopathy. RNA transcripts were the template for amplifying TCR beta CDR3 regions. When the TCR CDR3 underwent first-round RT-PCR, the HTBI primer set was used. TCRdb reprocessed the multiplex PCR reads with MiXCR, giving one entry per CDR3 protein. The sample contains almost 500,000 distinct CDR3 sequences, about 20% of which appear only once. Sequencing used blood. Source of these receptors: a woman in her 70s with Graves' ophthalmopathy.

In its sample, this clonotype was seen a few times. The chain couples TRBV5-1 to TRBJ2-1, with 10 bases lining up with TRBD2. The length of the CDR3 is 15 residues. V was pared by 4 bases and J by 3 bases, with 4 bases of the junction left unmatched. The germline V gene has CDR1 SGHRS and CDR2 YFSETQ. CDR3 sequence (DNA): TGCGCCAGCAGCATGCTAGCGGGGGTCTACAATGAGCAGTTCTTC. This gives the protein CASSMLAGVYNEQFF.

Only a few counts were recorded for this clonotype. The CDR3 region has the DNA TGTGCCAGCAGCCGGGACATAGCGCAGACTAGCCACGAGCAGTACTTC. It specifies CASSRDIAQTSHEQYF. The V call is TRBV11-2, the J call TRBJ2-7; D possibly corresponds to TRBD2 (7 bases). V was trimmed by 5 bases and J by 5 bases, leaving 22 bases between them. CDR3 size: 16 residues. The V gene's germline CDR1 is SGHAT and CDR2 FQNNGV. Full variable domain (outside the CDR3, taken from reference TRBV11-2 and TRBJ2-7): EAGVAQSPRYKIIEKRQSVAFWCNPISGHATLYWYQQILGQGPKLLIQFQNNGVVDDSQLPKDRFSAERLKGVDSTLKIQPAKLEDSAVYLCASSRDIAQTSHEQYFGPGTRLTVT.

In its sample, this clonotype was seen many times. The genes are TRBV6-1 and TRBJ2-3; D is possibly TRBD1 (6 bases). Germline CDR1 reads MNHNS; CDR2 reads SASEGT. V was cut by 5 bases and J by 4 bases, with 10 bases left in between. The CDR3 contains 13 residues. This CDR3 reads CASSLTGADTQYF. In nucleotides, the CDR3 is TGTGCCAGCAGTTTGACAGGCGCAGATACGCAGTATTTT.

The CDR3 region is CASSEAYGSYEQYF. In DNA form, the CDR3 reads TGTGCCAGCAGTGAAGCATACGGTTCCTACGAGCAGTACTTC. This sequence joins TRBV6-1 and TRBJ2-7; D gene ambiguous. This CDR3 is built from 14 residues. V lost 0 bases to trimming and J lost 1 base, with 7 bases between them. Germline lookup yields CDR1 MNHNS and CDR2 SASEGT.